The clone carrying this TCR beta chain was seen many times. Antigen specificity is unknown. The sample originates from a study of T cells in Graves' hyperthyroidism and ophthalmopathy. The CDR3 length is 15 residues. V lost 5 bases, J lost 0 bases, and 6 bases stayed unmatched. CDR1 is DFQATT, CDR2 SNEGSKA, per germline (reference sequence). Across 18 months, stable Graves' hyperthyroidism was marked by no progression to ophthalmopathy. Hyperthyroidism in the patients, aged 18 to 65, was newly diagnosed and under 2 months in duration. Cells are PBMCs isolated from about 10 ml of fresh blood. Study-level findings and limits: Ophthalmopathy prediction by the model preceded onset by a median roughly 6 months.

Amplification of TCR beta CDR3 regions was performed using RNA transcripts as template. First-round RT-PCR with HTBI primers amplified the TCR CDR3 region. One entry per CDR3 protein, called by TCRdb with MiXCR from the multiplex PCR reads. The data hold approximately 640,000 distinct CDR3 sequences, with 15% to 20% observed a single time. The receptor's source is a middle-aged man with Graves' hyperthyroidism. The chain has TRBV20-1 and TRBJ2-7; 11 nucleotides align to TRBD2. The sequenced material came from blood. The CDR3, as DNA: TGCAGTGCTGCCCCGGGACTAGCGGCCTCCTACGAGCAGTACTTC. Its protein product is CSAAPGLAASYEQYF.